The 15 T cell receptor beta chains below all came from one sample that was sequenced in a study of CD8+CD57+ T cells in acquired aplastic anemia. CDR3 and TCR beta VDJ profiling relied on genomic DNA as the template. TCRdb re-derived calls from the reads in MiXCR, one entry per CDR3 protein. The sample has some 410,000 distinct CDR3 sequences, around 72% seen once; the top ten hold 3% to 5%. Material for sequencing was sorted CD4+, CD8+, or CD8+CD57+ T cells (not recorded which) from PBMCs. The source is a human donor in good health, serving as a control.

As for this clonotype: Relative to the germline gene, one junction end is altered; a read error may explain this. The CDR3 sequence is CASSVERGLIGERFF. DNA for the CDR3: TGTGCCAGCAGCGTAGAAAGGGGGCTAATCGGGGAGCGGTTTTTT. The chain employs TRBV7-4 and TRBJ2-2, with TRBD1 matching over 7 bases. CDR1 SGHVT and CDR2 SQSDAQ come from the germline V gene. CDR3 length: 15 amino acids.

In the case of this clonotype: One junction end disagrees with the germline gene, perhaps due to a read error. The CDR3 reads CIAKAGSYDF. Here the CDR3 DNA reads TGCATTGCCAAGGCGGGTTCCTACGACTTT. This chain links TRBV20-1 with TRBJ1-1; no clear D gene. Per the germline V gene, CDR1 is DFQATT and CDR2 is SNEGSKA (reference sequence). The CDR3 consists of 10 residues.

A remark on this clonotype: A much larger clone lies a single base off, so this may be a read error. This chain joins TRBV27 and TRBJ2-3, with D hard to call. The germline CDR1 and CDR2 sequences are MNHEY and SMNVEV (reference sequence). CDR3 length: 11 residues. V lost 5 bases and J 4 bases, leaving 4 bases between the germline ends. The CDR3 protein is CASSMSDTQYF. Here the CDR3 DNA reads TGTGCCAGCAGTATGTCAGATACGCAGTATTTT.

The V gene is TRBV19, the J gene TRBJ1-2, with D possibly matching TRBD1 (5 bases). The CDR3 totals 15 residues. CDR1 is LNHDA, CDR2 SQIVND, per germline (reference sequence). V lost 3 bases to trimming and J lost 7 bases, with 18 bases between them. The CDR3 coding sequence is TGTGCCAGTAGTATTTGGCTAGCGGGGCAGGGTGGCTACACCTTC. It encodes CASSIWLAGQGGYTF.

CDR3 protein: CAISQGPTEAFF. The DNA of the CDR3 is TGTGCCATCAGTCAGGGACCCACTGAAGCTTTCTTT. The V gene is TRBV10-3, the J gene TRBJ1-1; a possible D gene is TRBD1 (5 bases). CDR1 is ENHRY, CDR2 SYGVKD, per germline. The V gene lost 5 bases and the J gene lost 4 bases, with 8 bases spanning the gap. CDR3 length equals 12 residues.

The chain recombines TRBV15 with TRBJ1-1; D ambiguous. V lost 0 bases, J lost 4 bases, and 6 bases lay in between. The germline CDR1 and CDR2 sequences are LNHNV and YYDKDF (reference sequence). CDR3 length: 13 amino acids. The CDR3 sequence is CATSRDFSTEAFF. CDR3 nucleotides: TGTGCCACCAGCAGAGATTTTAGCACTGAAGCTTTCTTT.

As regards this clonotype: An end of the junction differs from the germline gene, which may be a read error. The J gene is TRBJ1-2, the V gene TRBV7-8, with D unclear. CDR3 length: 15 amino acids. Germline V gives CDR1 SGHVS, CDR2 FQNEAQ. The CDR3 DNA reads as TGCGCCAGCAGTTACGCCGGGGTAGCAGCGATGAGCTACACCTTC. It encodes CASSYAGVAAMSYTF. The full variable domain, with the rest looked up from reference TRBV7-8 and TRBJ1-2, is GAGVSQSPRYKVAKRGQDVALRCDPISGHVSLFWYQQALGQGPEFLTYFQNEAQLDKSGLPSDRFFAERPEGSVSTLKIQRTQQEDSAVYLCASSYAGVAAMSYTFGSGTRLTVV.

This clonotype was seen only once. The CDR3 spells CASGRGRADTEYF. The CDR3 DNA follows: TGTGCCAGCGGCCGGGGCAGGGCTGACACCGAGTACTTC. V is TRBV7-2 and J is TRBJ2-5; D possibly uses TRBD1 or TRBD2 (5 bases each). The V gene lost 8 bases and the J gene lost 12 bases, with 22 bases spanning the gap. The CDR3 has 13 amino acids. CDR1 is SGHTA, CDR2 FQGNSA, per germline.

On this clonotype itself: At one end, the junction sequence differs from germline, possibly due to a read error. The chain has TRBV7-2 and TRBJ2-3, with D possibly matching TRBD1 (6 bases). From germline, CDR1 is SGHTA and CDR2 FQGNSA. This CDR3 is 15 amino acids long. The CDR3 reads CASSHRQADTDTQYF. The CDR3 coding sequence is TGCGCCAGCAGCCATAGACAGGCTGACACAGATACGCAGTATTTT. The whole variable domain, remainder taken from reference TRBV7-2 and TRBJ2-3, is GAGVSQSPSNKVTEKGKDVELRCDPISGHTALYWYRQSLGQGLEFLIYFQGNSAPDKSGLPSDRFSAERTGGSVSTLTIQRTQQEDSAVYLCASSHRQADTDTQYFGPGTRLTVL.

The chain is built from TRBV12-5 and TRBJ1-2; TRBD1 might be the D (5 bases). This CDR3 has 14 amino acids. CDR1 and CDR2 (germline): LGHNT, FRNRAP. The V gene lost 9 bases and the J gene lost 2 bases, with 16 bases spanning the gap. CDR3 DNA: TGTGCTAGCGCGGAGGGGCAGGCAAACTATGGCTACACCTTC. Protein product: CASAEGQANYGYTF.

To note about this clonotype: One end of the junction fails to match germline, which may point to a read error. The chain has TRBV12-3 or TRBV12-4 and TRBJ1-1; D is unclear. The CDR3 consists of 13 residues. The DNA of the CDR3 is TGTGCCAGCAGTTTACAACAGAGCACTGAAGCTTTCTTC. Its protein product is CASSLQQSTEAFF.

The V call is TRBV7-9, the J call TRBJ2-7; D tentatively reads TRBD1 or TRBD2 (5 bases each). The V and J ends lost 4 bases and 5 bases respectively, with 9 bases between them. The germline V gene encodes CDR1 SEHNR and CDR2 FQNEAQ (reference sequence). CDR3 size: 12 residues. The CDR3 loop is CASSSGLNEQYF. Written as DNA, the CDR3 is TGTGCCAGCAGCTCGGGGCTGAACGAGCAGTACTTC.

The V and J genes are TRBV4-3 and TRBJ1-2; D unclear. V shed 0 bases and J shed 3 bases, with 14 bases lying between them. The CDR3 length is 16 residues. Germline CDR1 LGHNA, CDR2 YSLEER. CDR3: CASSQDFSWEDYGYTF. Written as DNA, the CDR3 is TGCGCCAGCAGCCAAGATTTTTCGTGGGAGGACTATGGCTACACCTTC.

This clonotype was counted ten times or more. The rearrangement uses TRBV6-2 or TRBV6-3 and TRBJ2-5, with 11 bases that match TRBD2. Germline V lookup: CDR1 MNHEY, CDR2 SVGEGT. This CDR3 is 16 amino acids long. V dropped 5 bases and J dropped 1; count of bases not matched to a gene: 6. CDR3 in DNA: TGTGCCAGCAGTCGGAAACTAGCGGGGGTCCAAGAGACCCAGTACTTC. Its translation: CASSRKLAGVQETQYF.

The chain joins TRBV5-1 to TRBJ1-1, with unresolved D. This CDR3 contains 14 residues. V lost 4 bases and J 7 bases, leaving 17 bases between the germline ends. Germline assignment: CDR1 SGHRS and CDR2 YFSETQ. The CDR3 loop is CASSRDAYEHEAFF. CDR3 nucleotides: TGCGCCAGCAGCCGGGATGCCTACGAGCATGAAGCTTTCTTT.